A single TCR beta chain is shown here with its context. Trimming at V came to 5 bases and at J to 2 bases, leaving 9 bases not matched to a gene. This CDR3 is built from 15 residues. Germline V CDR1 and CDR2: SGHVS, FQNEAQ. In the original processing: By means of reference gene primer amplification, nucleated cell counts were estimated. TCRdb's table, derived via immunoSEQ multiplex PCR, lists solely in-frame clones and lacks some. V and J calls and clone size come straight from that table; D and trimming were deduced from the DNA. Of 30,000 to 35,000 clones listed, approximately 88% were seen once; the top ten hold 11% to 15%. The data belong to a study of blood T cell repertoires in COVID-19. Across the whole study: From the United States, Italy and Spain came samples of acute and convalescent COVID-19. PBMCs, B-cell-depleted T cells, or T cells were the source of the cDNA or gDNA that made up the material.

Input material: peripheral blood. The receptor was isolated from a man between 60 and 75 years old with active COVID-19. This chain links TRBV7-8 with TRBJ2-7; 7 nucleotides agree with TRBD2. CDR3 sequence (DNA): TGTGCCAGCAGCACCTACGCTCTAGCGGCCTACGAGCAGTACTTC. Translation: CASSTYALAAYEQYF.